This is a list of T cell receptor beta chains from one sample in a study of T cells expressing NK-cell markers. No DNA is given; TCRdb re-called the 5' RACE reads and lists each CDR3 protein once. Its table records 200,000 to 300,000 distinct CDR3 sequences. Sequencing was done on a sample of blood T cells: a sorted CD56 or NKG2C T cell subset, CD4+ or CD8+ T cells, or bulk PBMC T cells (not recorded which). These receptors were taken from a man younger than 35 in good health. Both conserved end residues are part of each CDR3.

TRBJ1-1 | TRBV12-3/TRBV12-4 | CASTPGGSTNTEAFF
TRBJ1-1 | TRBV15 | CATSRDDRSTEAFF
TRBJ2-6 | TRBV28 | CASSSPASGANVLTF
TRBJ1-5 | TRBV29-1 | CSVGGLDQPQHF
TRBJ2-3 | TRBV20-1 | CNPSKFGDTQYF
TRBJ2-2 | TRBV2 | CASRSPWGGANTGELFF
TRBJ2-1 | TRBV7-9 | CASSLFTGTGKGNEQFF
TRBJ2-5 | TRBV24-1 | CATSDPLGGNEQETQYF
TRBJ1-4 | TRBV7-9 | CASTLGAVGAIEKLFF
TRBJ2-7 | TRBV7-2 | CASSLETGGYEQYF
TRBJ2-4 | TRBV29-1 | CSVRPKGIQYF
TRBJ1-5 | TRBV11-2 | CASSSPKDGTAQHF
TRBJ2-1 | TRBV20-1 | CSASRRGGGSVRQFF
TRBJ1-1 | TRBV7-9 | CASSLSRRAGLTEAFF
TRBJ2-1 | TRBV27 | CASSLGRTSGNNEQFF
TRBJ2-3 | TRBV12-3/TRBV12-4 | CASSPSGRSDTQYF
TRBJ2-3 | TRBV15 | CATSRSYREKDTQYF
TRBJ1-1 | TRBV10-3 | CAIRGAKNTEAFF
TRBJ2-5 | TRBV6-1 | CASSGTFRETQYF
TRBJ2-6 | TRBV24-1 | CATSDPRRTGANVLTF
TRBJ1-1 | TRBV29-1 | CSVAHRQQNTEAFF
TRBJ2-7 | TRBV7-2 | CASSLQFGRTYEQYF
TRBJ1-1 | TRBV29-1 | CSDTRGAMNTEAFF
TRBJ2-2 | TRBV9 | CASSTRGPSGELFF
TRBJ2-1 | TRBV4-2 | CASSQAWGGTVPMEQFF
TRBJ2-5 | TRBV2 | CASRVSSGRAGETQYF
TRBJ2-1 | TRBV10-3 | CAISAPAGGVHEQFF
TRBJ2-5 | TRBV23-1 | CASRRLAPKQETQYF
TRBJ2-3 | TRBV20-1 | CSAIQAQREDTQYF
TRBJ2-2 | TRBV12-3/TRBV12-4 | CASSLGGRGYAGELFF
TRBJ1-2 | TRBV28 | CASITQGHYGYTF
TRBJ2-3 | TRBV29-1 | CSVEPPNTQYF
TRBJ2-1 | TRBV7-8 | CASSLGGLAGYNEQFF
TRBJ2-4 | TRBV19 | CASMPALENIQYF
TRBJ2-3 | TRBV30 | CAWSKNSGSTDTQYF
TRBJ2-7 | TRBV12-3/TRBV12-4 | CASTTQGLAGAEQYF
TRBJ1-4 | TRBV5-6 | CASSLMGRQGSEKLFF
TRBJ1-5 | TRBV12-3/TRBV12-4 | CASSRDGYSNQPQHF
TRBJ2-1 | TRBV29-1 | CSAAKPGTGTYNEQFF
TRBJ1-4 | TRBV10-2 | CASTRTGATNEKLFF
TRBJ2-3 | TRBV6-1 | CASSSYSHTDTQYF
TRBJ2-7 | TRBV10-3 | CAISDQLRSYEQYF
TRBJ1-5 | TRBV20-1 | CSASTGTAGLSSNQPQHF
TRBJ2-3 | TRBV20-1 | CSVLGRRFDTQYF
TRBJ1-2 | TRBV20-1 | CSSSEGAYGYTF
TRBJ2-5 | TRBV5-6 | CASSLIGPETQYF
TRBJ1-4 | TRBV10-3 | CAISGSGTPNEKLFF
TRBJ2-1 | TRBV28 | CASTQQDRNEQFF
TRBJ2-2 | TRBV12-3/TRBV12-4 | CASSLPSGSAGELFF
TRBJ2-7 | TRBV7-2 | CASSSVLGLAYEQYF
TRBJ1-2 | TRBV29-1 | CSVLRDRLKPNYGYTF
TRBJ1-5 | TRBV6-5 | CASKKGAIHEGQPQHF
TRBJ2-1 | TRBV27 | CASRGLAVKNNEQFF
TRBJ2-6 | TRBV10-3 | CAISEEGTGANVLTF